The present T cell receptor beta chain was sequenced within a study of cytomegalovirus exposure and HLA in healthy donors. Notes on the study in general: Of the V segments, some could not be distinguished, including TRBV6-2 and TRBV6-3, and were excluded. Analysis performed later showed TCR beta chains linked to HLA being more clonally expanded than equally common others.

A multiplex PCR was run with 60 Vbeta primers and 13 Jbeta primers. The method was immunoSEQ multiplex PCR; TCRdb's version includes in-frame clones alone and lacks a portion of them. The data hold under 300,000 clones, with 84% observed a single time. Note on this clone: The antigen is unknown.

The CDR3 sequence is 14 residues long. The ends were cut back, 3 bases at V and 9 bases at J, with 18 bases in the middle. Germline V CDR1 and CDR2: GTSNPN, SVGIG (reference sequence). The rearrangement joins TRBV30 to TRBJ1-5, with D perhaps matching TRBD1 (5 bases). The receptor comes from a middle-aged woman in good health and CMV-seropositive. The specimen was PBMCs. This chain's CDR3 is CAWSGPALGGPQHF. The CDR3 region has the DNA TGTGCCTGGAGCGGACCCGCCCTGGGGGGGCCCCAGCATTTT.